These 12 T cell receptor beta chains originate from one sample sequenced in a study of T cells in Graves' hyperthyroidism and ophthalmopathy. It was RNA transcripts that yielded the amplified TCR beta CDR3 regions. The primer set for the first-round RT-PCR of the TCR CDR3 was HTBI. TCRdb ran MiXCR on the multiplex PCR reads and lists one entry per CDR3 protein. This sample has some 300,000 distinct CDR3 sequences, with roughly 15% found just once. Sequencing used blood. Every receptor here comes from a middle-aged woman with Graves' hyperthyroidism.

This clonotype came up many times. CDR3 loop: CASSELRTDTQYF. The CDR3 region has the DNA TGTGCCAGCAGTGAACTCCGCACAGATACGCAGTATTTT. The J gene is TRBJ2-3, the V gene TRBV6-1; D is undetermined. Germline V gene sequence: CDR1 MNHNS, CDR2 SASEGT. This CDR3 has 13 residues. V gave up 2 bases and J gave up 1 base, with 4 bases separating them.

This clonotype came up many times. The CDR3 loop is CASSGGPRTTNEKLFF. CDR3 nucleotide sequence: TGTGCCAGCAGCGGAGGGCCTAGAACAACTAATGAAAAACTGTTTTTT. The genes are TRBV3-1 and TRBJ1-4; D gene uncertain. The V gene lost 5 bases and the J gene lost 0 bases, with 13 bases spanning the gap. Germline CDR1 LGHDT, CDR2 YNNKEL (reference sequence). CDR3 length equals 16 residues.

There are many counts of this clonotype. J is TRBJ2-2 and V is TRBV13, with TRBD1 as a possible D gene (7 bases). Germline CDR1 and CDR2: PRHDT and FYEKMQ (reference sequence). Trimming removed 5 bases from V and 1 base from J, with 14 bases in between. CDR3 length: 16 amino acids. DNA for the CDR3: TGTGCCAGCAGCCCACGGGGGACAGAGAACACCGGGGAGCTGTTTTTT. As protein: CASSPRGTENTGELFF.

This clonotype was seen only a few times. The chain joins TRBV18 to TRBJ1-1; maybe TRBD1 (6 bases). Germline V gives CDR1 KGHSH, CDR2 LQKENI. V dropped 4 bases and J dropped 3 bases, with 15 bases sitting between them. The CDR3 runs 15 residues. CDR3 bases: TGTGCCAGCTCACGGACGGAGGGGGTAGACACTGAAGCTTTCTTT. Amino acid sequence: CASSRTEGVDTEAFF.

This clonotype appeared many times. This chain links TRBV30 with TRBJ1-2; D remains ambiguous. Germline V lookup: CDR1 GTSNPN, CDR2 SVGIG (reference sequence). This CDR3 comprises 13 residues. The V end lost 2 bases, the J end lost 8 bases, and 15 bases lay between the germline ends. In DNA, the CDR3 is TGTGCCTGGAGTCCAGGACGGACTTGGGGCTACACCTTC. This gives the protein CAWSPGRTWGYTF.

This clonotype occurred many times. Written as DNA, the CDR3 is TGTGCCAGCAGTTATAAGGTCAGGTCGAGCAATCAGCCCCAGCATTTT. The encoded protein is CASSYKVRSSNQPQHF. The rearrangement joins TRBV6-1 to TRBJ1-5; D uncertain. This CDR3 spans 16 amino acids. Germline V lookup: CDR1 MNHNS, CDR2 SASEGT. V lost 5 bases to trimming and J lost 1 base, with 15 bases between them.

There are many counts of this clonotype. CDR3 sequence: CASSLVAGRPLQETQYF. CDR3 DNA sequence: TGTGCCAGCAGCTTAGTAGCCGGGAGACCTCTCCAAGAGACCCAGTACTTC. The chain has TRBV7-2 and TRBJ2-5; D is perhaps TRBD2 (6 bases). CDR3 size: 17 residues. V was trimmed by 1 base and J by 1 base, leaving 16 bases between them. CDR1 SGHTA and CDR2 FQGNSA come from the germline V gene.

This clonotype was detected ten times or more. The CDR3 here is CASSSGSASTEQFF. The DNA for the CDR3 is TGCGCCAGCAGCTCGGGAAGCGCTAGCACTGAGCAGTTCTTC. The chain employs TRBV5-1 and TRBJ2-1; possibly TRBD2 for D (5 bases). The CDR3 runs to 14 residues. Germline CDR1 reads SGHRS; CDR2 reads YFSETQ. Trimming cost V 3 bases and J 9 bases, with 16 bases left between them.

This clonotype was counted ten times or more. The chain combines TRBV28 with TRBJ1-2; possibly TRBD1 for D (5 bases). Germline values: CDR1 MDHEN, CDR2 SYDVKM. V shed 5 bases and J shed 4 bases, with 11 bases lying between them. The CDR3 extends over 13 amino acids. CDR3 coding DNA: TGTGCCAGCAGTGGGACCCACTCCTATGGCTACACCTTC. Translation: CASSGTHSYGYTF.

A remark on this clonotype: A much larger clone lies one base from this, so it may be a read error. CDR3 DNA: TGTGCCAGCAAGGGGATTGGGACGGCAGAGGCCCAGTACTTC. Amino acid sequence: CASKGIGTAEAQYF. This sequence joins TRBV5-4 and TRBJ2-5; either TRBD1 or TRBD2 may supply D (5 bases each). Germline V gene lookup returns CDR1 SGHNT and CDR2 YYREEE (reference sequence). The CDR3 is made up of 14 amino acids.

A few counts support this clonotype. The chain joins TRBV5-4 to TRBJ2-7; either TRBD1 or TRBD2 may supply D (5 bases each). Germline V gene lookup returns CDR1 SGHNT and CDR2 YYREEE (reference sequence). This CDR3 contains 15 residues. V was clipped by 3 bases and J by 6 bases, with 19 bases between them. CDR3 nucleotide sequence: TGTGCCAGCAGCTCGCCACGAGGGGAACTTGGCGAGCAGTACTTC. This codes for CASSSPRGELGEQYF.

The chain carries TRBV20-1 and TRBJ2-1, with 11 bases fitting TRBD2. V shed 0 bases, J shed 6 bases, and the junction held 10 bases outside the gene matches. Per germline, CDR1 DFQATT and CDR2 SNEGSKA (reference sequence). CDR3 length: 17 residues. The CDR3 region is CSARDLTSGRGANEQFF. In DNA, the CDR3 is TGCAGTGCTAGAGATCTCACTAGCGGGAGAGGTGCCAATGAGCAGTTCTTC.